This T cell receptor (beta chain) was observed in a study of blood T cell repertoires in COVID-19. Overall study: PBMCs, B-cell-depleted T cells, or T cells provided the cDNA or gDNA that made up the material.

After removal of 1 base from V and 2 bases from J, the junction contained 6 bases not matched to a gene. Germline CDR1 MGHRA, CDR2 YSYEKL. This CDR3 is 16 amino acids long. Original processing methods: Using reference gene primer amplification, nucleated cell counts were estimated. Sequencing was performed with immunoSEQ multiplex PCR; in TCRdb, only in-frame clones are kept and a portion is missing. V and J calls and clone size come straight from that table; D and trimming were deduced from the DNA. Of some 30,000 clones in the sample, approximately 90% are singletons; the top ten hold over 20%. Input material: peripheral blood. The chain employs TRBV4-1 and TRBJ2-7; 9 positions agree with TRBD1. The sequence was collected from a woman of 80 years or more with active or convalescent COVID-19. CDR3 in amino acids: CASSQVPGQGPYEQYF. CDR3 DNA: TGCGCCAGCAGCCAAGTACCGGGACAGGGACCCTACGAGCAGTACTTC.